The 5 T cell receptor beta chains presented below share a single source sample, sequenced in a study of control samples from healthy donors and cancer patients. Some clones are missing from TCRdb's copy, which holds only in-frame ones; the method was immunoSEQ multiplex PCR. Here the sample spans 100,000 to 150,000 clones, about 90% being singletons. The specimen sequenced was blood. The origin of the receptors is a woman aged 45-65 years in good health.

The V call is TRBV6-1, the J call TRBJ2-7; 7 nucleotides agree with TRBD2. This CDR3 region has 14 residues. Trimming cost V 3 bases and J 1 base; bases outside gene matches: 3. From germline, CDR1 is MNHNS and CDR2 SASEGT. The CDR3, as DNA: TGTGCCAGCAGTGACCTAGCGGTTTCCTACGAGCAGTACTTC. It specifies CASSDLAVSYEQYF.

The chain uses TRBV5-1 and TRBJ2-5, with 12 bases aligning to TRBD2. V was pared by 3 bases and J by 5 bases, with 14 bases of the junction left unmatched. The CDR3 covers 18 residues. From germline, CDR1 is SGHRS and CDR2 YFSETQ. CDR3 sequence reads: CASSSANLAGGARETQYF. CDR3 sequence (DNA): TGCGCCAGCAGCTCAGCAAACCTAGCGGGAGGGGCTCGGGAGACCCAGTACTTC. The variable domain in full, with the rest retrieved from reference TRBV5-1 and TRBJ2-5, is KAGVTQTPRYLIKTRGQQVTLSCSPISGHRSVSWYQQTPGQGLQFLFEYFSETQRNKGNFPGRFSGRQFSNSRSEMNVSTLELGDSALYLCASSSANLAGGARETQYFGPGTRLLVL.

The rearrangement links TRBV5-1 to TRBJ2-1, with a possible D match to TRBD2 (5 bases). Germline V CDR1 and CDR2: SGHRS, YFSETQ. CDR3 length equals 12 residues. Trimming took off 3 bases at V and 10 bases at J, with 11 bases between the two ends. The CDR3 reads CASSSRDLEQFF. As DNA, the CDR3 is TGCGCCAGCAGCTCGAGGGATCTGGAGCAGTTCTTC.

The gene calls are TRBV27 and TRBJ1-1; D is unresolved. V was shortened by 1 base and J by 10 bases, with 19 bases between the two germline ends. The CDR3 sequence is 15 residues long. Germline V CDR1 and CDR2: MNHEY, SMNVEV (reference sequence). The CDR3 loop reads CASSLFKADLSGAFF. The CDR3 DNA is TGTGCCAGCAGTTTATTTAAGGCAGATCTGTCAGGAGCTTTCTTT.

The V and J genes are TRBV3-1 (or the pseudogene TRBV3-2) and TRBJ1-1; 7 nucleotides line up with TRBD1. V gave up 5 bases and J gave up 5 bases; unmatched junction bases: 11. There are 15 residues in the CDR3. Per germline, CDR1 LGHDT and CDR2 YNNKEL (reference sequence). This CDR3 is CASSATGKSWTEAFF. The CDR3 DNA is TGTGCCAGCAGCGCGACAGGGAAAAGTTGGACTGAAGCTTTCTTT.